Presented here are 4 T cell receptor beta chains from one specimen sequenced in a study of molecular identifiers for immune sequencing clone quantification (dated by TCRdb to about 2018). The library was made by PCR. Sequencer: NextSeq 500. TCRdb cleaned the public reads at Q25 with fastp, built clones with MiXCR and kept in-frame beta chains. Identical CDR3 proteins give one entry, which carries the most common genes and DNA. Recorded for this sample are approximately 590,000 distinct CDR3 sequences; roughly 25% of them occurred a single time. 0.75% to 0.8% of the sample is held by the ten biggest clonotypes. The sample was naive CD8+ T cells from blood, with Jurkat cell RNA spiked in. In the paper's terms, the cell subset or site label means: FACS-sorted CD8+CD4-CCR7+CD45RA+ naive T cells. These receptors were taken from a human donor in good health. Some libraries in this study had Jurkat cell RNA spiked in.

This clonotype was detected a few times. This chain connects TRBV7-9 to TRBJ2-3; D is unclear. This CDR3 has 14 residues. Germline assignment: CDR1 SEHNR and CDR2 FQNEAQ (reference sequence). The V and J ends lost 4 bases and 0 bases respectively, with 8 bases between them. CDR3 DNA: TGTGCCAGCAGCTCCGAACTTAGCACAGATACGCAGTATTTT. It translates to CASSSELSTDTQYF. Based on the CDR3 plus reference TRBV7-9 and TRBJ2-3, the full variable domain is DTGVSQNPRHKITKRGQNVTFRCDPISEHNRLYWYRQTLGQGPEFLTYFQNEAQLEKSRLLSDRFSAERPKGSFSTLEIQRTEQGDSAMYLCASSSELSTDTQYFGPGTRLTVL.

A word on this clonotype: Possible read error: a much larger clone is one base away. The conserved phenylalanine or tryptophan normally closing the CDR3 is absent here, so this likely arose from a read error. The chain links TRBV4-3 to TRBJ2-3; 10 bases are a match to TRBD2. Trimming removed 0 bases from V and 2 bases from J; junction bases left unmatched: 5. Germline V CDR1 and CDR2: LGHNA, YSLEER. There are 17 residues in the CDR3. CDR3 loop: CASSQDRTSGYTDTQYS. In nucleotides, the CDR3 is TGCGCCAGCAGCCAAGATAGGACTAGCGGCTACACAGATACGCAGTATTCT.

This clonotype was counted a few times. The rearrangement uses TRBV7-9 and TRBJ1-2; 7 bases align to TRBD1. The CDR3 spans 14 residues. Germline V gives CDR1 SEHNR, CDR2 FQNEAQ (reference sequence). V shed 5 bases, J shed 7 bases, and the junction held 10 bases outside the gene matches. In DNA form, the CDR3 reads TGTGCCAGCAGCACAGACAGGGAAAGGACTGGCTACACCTTC. This gives the protein CASSTDRERTGYTF.

This clonotype was picked up a small number of times. CDR3: CASSSIAGGRSGELFF. Written as DNA, the CDR3 is TGTGCCAGCAGCTCGATAGCGGGAGGGCGTAGCGGGGAGCTGTTTTTT. The chain couples TRBV13 to TRBJ2-2; 11 bases agree with TRBD2. J was trimmed by 7 bases and V by 4 bases; bases with no gene match: 8. This CDR3 spans 16 amino acids. Germline V gives CDR1 PRHDT, CDR2 FYEKMQ (reference sequence).